This T cell receptor (beta chain) was observed in a study of blood T cell repertoires in COVID-19. Turning to the study itself: COVID-19 samples, acute and convalescent, were from the United States, Italy and Spain.

This CDR3 region has 16 residues. The V gene end was trimmed by 5 bases and the J gene end by 1 base; junction bases not matched to a gene: 6. The germline V gene encodes CDR1 SEHNR and CDR2 FQNEAQ (reference sequence). The table came from immunoSEQ multiplex PCR; TCRdb's copy has only in-frame clones and leaves some out. The table has 200,000 to 300,000 clones, around 90% seen once. The rearrangement uses TRBV7-9 and TRBJ2-2; TRBD2 matches 8 bases. This sequence originates from a human donor in a cohort sampled during active COVID-19. The sequencing sample was made of peripheral blood. CDR3 loop: CASSVTSGLNTGELFF. CDR3 nucleotides: TGTGCCAGCAGCGTCACTAGCGGACTGAACACCGGGGAGCTGTTTTTT.